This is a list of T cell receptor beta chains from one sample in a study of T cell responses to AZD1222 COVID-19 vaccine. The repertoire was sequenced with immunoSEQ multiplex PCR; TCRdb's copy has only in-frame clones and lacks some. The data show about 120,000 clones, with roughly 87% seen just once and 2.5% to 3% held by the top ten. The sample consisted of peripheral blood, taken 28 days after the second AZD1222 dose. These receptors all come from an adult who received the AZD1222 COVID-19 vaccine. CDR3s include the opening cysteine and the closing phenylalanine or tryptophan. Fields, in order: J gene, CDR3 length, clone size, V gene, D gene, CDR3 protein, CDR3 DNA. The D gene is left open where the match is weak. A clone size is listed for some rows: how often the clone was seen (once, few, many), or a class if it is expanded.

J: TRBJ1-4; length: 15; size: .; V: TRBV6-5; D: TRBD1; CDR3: CASSFQQGVNEKLFF; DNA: TGTGCCAGCAGTTTCCAACAGGGGGTTAATGAAAAACTGTTTTTT
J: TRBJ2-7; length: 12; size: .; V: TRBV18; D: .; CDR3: CASSTIGGEQYF; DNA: TGTGCCAGCTCCACGATAGGTGGCGAGCAGTACTTC
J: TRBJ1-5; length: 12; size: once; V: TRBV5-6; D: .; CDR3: CASSYWDQPQHF; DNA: TGTGCCAGCAGCTACTGGGATCAGCCCCAGCATTTT
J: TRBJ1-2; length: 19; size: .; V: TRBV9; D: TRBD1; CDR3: CASSVTFFGGQGVNYGYTF; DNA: TGTGCCAGCAGCGTAACCTTCTTTGGGGGACAGGGTGTTAACTATGGCTACACCTTC
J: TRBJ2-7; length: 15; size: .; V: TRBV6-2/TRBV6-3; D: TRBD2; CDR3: CASSRLAQSSYEQYF; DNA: TGTGCCAGCAGTCGACTAGCCCAATCCTCCTACGAGCAGTACTTC
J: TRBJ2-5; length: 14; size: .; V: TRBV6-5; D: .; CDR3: CASSYSSRRETQYF; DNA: TGTGCCAGCAGTTACTCGAGTCGTCGGGAGACCCAGTACTTC
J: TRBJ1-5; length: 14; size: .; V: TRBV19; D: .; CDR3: CASTRQAWGQPQHF; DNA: TGTGCCAGCACTAGACAGGCGTGGGGACAGCCCCAGCATTTT
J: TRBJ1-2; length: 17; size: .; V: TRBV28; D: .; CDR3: CASSAVDPEGVTTRYTF; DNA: TGTGCCAGCAGTGCCGTGGACCCCGAAGGAGTGACGACGCGCTACACCTTC
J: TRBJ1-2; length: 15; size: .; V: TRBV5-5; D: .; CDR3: CASSLGSRGDYGYTF; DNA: TGTGCCAGCAGCTTGGGGTCCAGGGGAGACTATGGCTACACCTTC
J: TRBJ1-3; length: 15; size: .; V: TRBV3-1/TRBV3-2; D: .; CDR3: CASSQQGSSGNTIYF; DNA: TGTGCCAGCAGCCAGCAGGGATCGTCTGGAAACACCATATATTTT
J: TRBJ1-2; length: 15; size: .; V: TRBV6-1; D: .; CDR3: CASSESPGVMYGYTF; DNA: TGTGCCAGCAGTGAAAGTCCCGGGGTTATGTATGGCTACACCTTC
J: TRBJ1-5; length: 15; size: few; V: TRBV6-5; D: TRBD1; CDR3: CASAGQGYSNQPQHF; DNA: TGTGCCAGCGCGGGACAGGGCTATAGCAATCAGCCCCAGCATTTT
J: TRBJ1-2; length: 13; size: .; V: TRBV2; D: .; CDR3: CASSREVKYGYTF; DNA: TGTGCCAGCAGCAGGGAGGTGAAGTATGGCTACACCTTC
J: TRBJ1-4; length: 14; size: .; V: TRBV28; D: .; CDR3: CASKNGGSREKLFF; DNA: TGTGCCAGCAAGAATGGCGGAAGTAGGGAAAAACTGTTTTTT
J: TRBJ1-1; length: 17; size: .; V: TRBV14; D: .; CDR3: CASSQGGLLGLNTEAFF; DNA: TGTGCCAGCAGCCAAGGGGGTTTATTGGGTCTGAACACTGAAGCTTTCTTT
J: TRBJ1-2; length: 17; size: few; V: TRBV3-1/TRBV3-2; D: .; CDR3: CASSQTPAGRSGYGYTF; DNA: TGTGCCAGCAGCCAAACCCCCGCGGGGCGTTCGGGCTATGGCTACACCTTC
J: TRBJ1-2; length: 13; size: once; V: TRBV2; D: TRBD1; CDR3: CASSEQGEGGYTF; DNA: TGTGCCAGCAGTGAACAGGGGGAGGGTGGCTACACCTTC
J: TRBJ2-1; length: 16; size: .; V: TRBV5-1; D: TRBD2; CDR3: CASSLGSSGAYNEQFF; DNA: TGCGCCAGCAGCTTGGGATCCAGCGGGGCGTACAATGAGCAGTTCTTC
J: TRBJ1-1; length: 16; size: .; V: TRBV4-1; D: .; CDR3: CASSPIKTELNTEAFF; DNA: TGCGCCAGCAGCCCGATTAAAACAGAACTAAACACTGAAGCTTTCTTT
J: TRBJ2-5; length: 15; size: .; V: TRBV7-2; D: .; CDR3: CASRPGALLQETQYF; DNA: TGTGCCAGCAGGCCGGGGGCACTACTACAAGAGACCCAGTACTTC
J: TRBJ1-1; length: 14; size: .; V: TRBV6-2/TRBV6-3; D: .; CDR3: CASSYSMGNTEAFF; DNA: TGTGCCAGCAGTTACTCGATGGGGAACACTGAAGCTTTCTTT
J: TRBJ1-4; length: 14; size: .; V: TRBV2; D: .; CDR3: CASRPGTINEKLFF; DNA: TGTGCCAGCAGGCCGGGGACAATAAATGAAAAACTGTTTTTT
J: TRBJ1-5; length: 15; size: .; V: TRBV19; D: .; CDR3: CASSPFGDSNQPQHF; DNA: TGTGCCAGTAGTCCTTTTGGGGATAGCAATCAGCCCCAGCATTTT
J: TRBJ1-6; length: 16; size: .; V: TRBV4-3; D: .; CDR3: CASSQGSGPANSPLHF; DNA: TGCGCCAGCAGCCAAGGGTCAGGCCCGGCTAATTCACCCCTCCACTTT
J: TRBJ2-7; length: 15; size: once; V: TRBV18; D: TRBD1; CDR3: CASSLGQVQSYEQYF; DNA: TGTGCCAGCTCACTGGGACAGGTTCAGTCCTACGAGCAGTACTTC
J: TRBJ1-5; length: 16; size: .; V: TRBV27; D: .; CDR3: CASSLPKIYSNQPQHF; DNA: TGTGCCAGCAGTTTACCCAAGATATATAGCAATCAGCCCCAGCATTTT
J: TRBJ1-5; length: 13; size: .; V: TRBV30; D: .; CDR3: CAWSEGGRQPQHF; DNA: TGTGCCTGGAGTGAAGGGGGTCGGCAGCCCCAGCATTTT
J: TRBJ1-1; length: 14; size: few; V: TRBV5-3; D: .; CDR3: CARSIRAGDTEAFF; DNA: TGTGCCAGAAGCATCCGGGCCGGGGACACTGAAGCTTTCTTT
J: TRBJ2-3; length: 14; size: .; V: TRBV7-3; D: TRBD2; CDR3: CASSSRRGVDTQYF; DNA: TGTGCCAGCAGCAGCCGGCGGGGGGTAGATACGCAGTATTTT
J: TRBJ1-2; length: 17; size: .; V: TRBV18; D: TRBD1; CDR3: CASSPSPPNRGVYGYTF; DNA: TGTGCCAGCTCACCCTCCCCCCCCAACAGGGGCGTTTATGGCTACACCTTC
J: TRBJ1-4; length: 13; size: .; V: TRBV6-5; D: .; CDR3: CASFRGRGEKLFF; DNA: TGTGCCAGCTTTCGGGGGCGTGGGGAAAAACTGTTTTTT
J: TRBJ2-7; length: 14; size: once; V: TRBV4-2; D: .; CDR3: CASSQSVRSYEQYF; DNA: TGTGCCAGCAGCCAATCGGTGAGGTCCTACGAGCAGTACTTC
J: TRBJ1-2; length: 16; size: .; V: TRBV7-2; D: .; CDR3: CASSLRGGSVRGGYTF; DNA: TGTGCCAGCAGCTTACGCGGCGGGTCGGTGAGGGGTGGCTACACCTTC
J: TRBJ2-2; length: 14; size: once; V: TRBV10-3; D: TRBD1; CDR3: CAAKGTGGTGELFF; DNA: TGTGCCGCCAAAGGGACAGGGGGCACCGGGGAGCTGTTTTTT
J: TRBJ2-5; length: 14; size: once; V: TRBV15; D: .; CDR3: CATSRGANQETQYF; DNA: TGTGCCACCAGCAGAGGGGCAAACCAAGAGACCCAGTACTTC
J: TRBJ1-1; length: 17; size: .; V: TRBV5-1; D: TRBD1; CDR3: CASSLDRVGSLNTEAFF; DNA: TGCGCCAGCAGCCTGGACAGGGTTGGGTCATTGAACACTGAAGCTTTCTTT
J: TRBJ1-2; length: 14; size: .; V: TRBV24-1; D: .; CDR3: CATSDFRVTYGYTF; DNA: TGTGCCACCAGTGACTTCAGGGTCACCTATGGCTACACCTTC
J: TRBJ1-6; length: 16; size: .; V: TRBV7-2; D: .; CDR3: CASSLDGGAGGSPLHF; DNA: TGTGCCAGCAGCTTAGATGGGGGGGCAGGTGGTTCACCCCTCCACTTT
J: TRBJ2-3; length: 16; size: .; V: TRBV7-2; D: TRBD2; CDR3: CASSLVAAGAPDTQYF; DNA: TGTGCCAGCAGCTTAGTTGCAGCGGGGGCCCCAGATACGCAGTATTTT
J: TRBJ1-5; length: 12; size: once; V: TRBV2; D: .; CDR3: CASRIDNQPQHF; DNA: TGTGCCAGCAGGATTGATAATCAGCCCCAGCATTTT